Below, 12 T cell receptor beta chains from the same sample are listed, as sequenced in a study of blood T cell repertoires in COVID-19. TCRdb's copy holds only in-frame clones and misses some; the assay was immunoSEQ multiplex PCR. The sample has 190,000 or so clones; about 90% are singletons. The sample comprised PBMCs or T cells enriched from blood (not recorded which). These receptors came from a man aged 25 to 45 who had recovered from COVID-19.

This chain connects TRBV11-2 to TRBJ2-1; 11 nucleotides match TRBD2. The ends lost 4 bases at V and 4 bases at J; junction bases unmatched: 3. Germline assignment: CDR1 SGHAT and CDR2 FQNNGV. There are 15 residues in the CDR3. The CDR3 sequence is CASSSLAGGYNEQFF. CDR3 coding DNA: TGTGCCAGCAGCTCTTTAGCGGGGGGGTACAATGAGCAGTTCTTC.

V gene TRBV7-6 combines with J gene TRBJ1-1; 8 bases fit TRBD1. Trimming at V came to 2 bases and at J to 1 base, leaving 3 bases not matched to a gene. The CDR3 covers 15 residues. Per the germline V gene, CDR1 is SGHVS and CDR2 is FNYEAQ. The CDR3 nucleotides read TGTGCCAGCAGCTTAAGGACAGGGACGAACACTGAAGCTTTCTTT. Amino acid sequence: CASSLRTGTNTEAFF. Full variable domain (outside the CDR3, taken from reference TRBV7-6 and TRBJ1-1): GAGVSQSPRYKVTKRGQDVALRCDPISGHVSLYWYRQALGQGPEFLTYFNYEAQQDKSGLPNDRFSAERPEGSISTLTIQRTEQRDSAMYRCASSLRTGTNTEAFFGQGTRLTVV.

The rearrangement uses TRBV12-5 and TRBJ2-7, with D possibly being TRBD1 (6 bases). CDR1 and CDR2 (germline): LGHNT, FRNRAP. The CDR3 contains 15 residues. V lost 6 bases and J lost 5, with 20 bases in between. The CDR3 nucleotides read TGTGCTAGTGGCCTCTCTGGGGGCCTCGGGGACGAGCAGTACTTC. It codes for CASGLSGGLGDEQYF.

The V gene is TRBV4-1, the J gene TRBJ2-7; TRBD2 might be the D (5 bases). Germline CDR1 and CDR2: MGHRA and YSYEKL. This CDR3 has 14 residues. Trimming removed 1 base from V and 7 bases from J, with 14 bases in between. In nucleotides, the CDR3 is TGCGCCAGCAGCCAAGCGACTACTACTAGGGAGCAGTACTTC. This gives the protein CASSQATTTREQYF.

This clone was observed once. The chain links TRBV10-3 to TRBJ1-1; D not certain. V was cut by 3 bases and J by 3 bases, with 2 bases left in between. CDR3 length: 11 residues. Germline V gene data show CDR1 as ENHRY and CDR2 as SYGVKD. The CDR3 loop is CAISDDTEAFF. Here the CDR3 DNA reads TGTGCCATCAGTGACGACACTGAAGCTTTCTTT.

The V call is TRBV29-1, the J call TRBJ2-2, with 8 bases lining up with TRBD1. V dropped 3 bases and J dropped 6; count of bases not matched to a gene: 9. CDR3 length: 15 amino acids. In germline, CDR1 is SQVTM, CDR2 ANQGSEA. Here the CDR3 reads CSVDGTGGSAGELFF. Here the CDR3 DNA reads TGCAGCGTTGATGGGACAGGCGGTAGTGCCGGGGAGCTGTTTTTT.

This clone was counted a few times. This chain joins TRBV2 and TRBJ2-1, with TRBD2 matching 7 bases. CDR3 length equals 15 residues. Per the germline V gene, CDR1 is SNHLY and CDR2 is FYNNEI. J gave up 1 base and V 4 bases, and 4 bases lay outside the gene matches. As DNA, the CDR3 is TGTGCCAGCAGTGCGGGCGGGAGTTCCTACAATGAGCAGTTCTTC. Its translation is CASSAGGSSYNEQFF.

The rearrangement links TRBV7-2 to TRBJ1-5; D not certain. Germline V gene sequence: CDR1 SGHTA, CDR2 FQGNSA. The CDR3 length is 14 residues. The V end was cut by 2 bases, the J end by 6 bases, with 11 bases between. The DNA of the CDR3 is TGTGCCAGCAGCTTACCGGCAGGAAGTCAGCCCCAGCATTTT. It is translated as CASSLPAGSQPQHF.

V gene TRBV14 combines with J gene TRBJ1-2, with 7 bases fitting TRBD1. V lost 4 bases to trimming and J lost 8 bases; unmatched junction nucleotides: 13. This CDR3 is 15 amino acids long. Looked up from germline, CDR1 is SGHDN and CDR2 is FVKESK. The CDR3 coding sequence is TGTGCCAGCAGCCTGACCCGGACAGGTCCGGGGGGCTACACCTTC. Encoded protein: CASSLTRTGPGGYTF.

The genes are TRBV27 and TRBJ2-3, with TRBD2 identical over 13 bases. The V segment lost 4 bases and the J segment 0 bases; nucleotides outside the gene matches: 7. This CDR3 contains 18 residues. Germline lookup yields CDR1 MNHEY and CDR2 SMNVEV (reference sequence). DNA for the CDR3: TGTGCCAGCAGTTCCTGGACTAGCGGGGGTGTAAGCACAGATACGCAGTATTTT. This translates into CASSSWTSGGVSTDTQYF.

The rearrangement links TRBV11-2 to TRBJ1-1, with D uncertain. Deletions cut 1 base from V and 2 bases from J, with 5 bases between. The CDR3 is made up of 13 amino acids. From germline, CDR1 is SGHAT and CDR2 FQNNGV. CDR3 in amino acids: CASSLVTNTEAFF. CDR3 in DNA: TGTGCCAGCAGCTTAGTGACTAACACTGAAGCTTTCTTT. The full variable domain, in which reference TRBV11-2 and TRBJ1-1 provide the parts outside the CDR3, is EAGVAQSPRYKIIEKRQSVAFWCNPISGHATLYWYQQILGQGPKLLIQFQNNGVVDDSQLPKDRFSAERLKGVDSTLKIQPAKLEDSAVYLCASSLVTNTEAFFGQGTRLTVV.

This chain links TRBV12-3 or TRBV12-4 with TRBJ1-1; 9 nucleotides align to TRBD1. This CDR3 has 12 amino acids. The J segment lost 9 bases and the V segment lost 5 bases, leaving 4 bases of the junction unmatched. In nucleotides, the CDR3 is TGTGCCAGCAGTCTGGGACAGGGAAAAGCTTTCTTT. This codes for CASSLGQGKAFF.